A selection of T cell receptor beta chains follows, all from one sample in a study of Ad26.COV2.S vaccination and SARS-CoV-2 variants. Sequencing was performed with immunoSEQ multiplex PCR; in TCRdb, only in-frame clones are kept and a portion is missing. This table holds 350,000 to 500,000 clones, 88% found once. The specimen was peripheral blood, collected in a trial of Ad26.COV2.S vaccine versus placebo. The receptors stem from a person aged 18 to 59 who received the Ad26.COV2.S COVID-19 vaccine or a placebo. Both conserved end residues are part of each CDR3. The D gene is left open where the match is weak. The listing skips clone size in some rows; elsewhere it reads once, few, many or a size class.

v_call: TRBV30; clone_size: -; j_call: TRBJ1-2; d_call: -; cdr3_aa: CAWSDGRDGYTF; cdr3_nt: TGTGCCTGGAGTGACGGGAGGGATGGCTACACCTTC
v_call: TRBV13; clone_size: -; j_call: TRBJ1-2; d_call: -; cdr3_aa: CASSLEAGAHYGYTF; cdr3_nt: TGTGCCAGCAGCTTAGAGGCGGGGGCGCACTATGGCTACACCTTC
v_call: TRBV9; clone_size: -; j_call: TRBJ2-2; d_call: TRBD1; cdr3_aa: CASSFPDRGPNTGELFF; cdr3_nt: TGTGCCAGCAGCTTTCCCGACAGGGGGCCGAACACCGGGGAGCTGTTTTTT
v_call: TRBV27; clone_size: -; j_call: TRBJ2-7; d_call: -; cdr3_aa: CASRLAGGGSEQYF; cdr3_nt: TGTGCCAGCAGACTCGCAGGGGGGGGCTCCGAGCAGTACTTC
v_call: TRBV7-3; clone_size: -; j_call: TRBJ1-1; d_call: -; cdr3_aa: CASSTGQNTEAFF; cdr3_nt: TGTGCCAGCAGCACGGGACAGAACACTGAAGCTTTCTTT
v_call: TRBV3-1/TRBV3-2; clone_size: -; j_call: TRBJ1-2; d_call: TRBD1; cdr3_aa: CASSQVQGASYTF; cdr3_nt: TGTGCCAGCAGCCAAGTACAGGGGGCGAGCTACACCTTC
v_call: TRBV28; clone_size: -; j_call: TRBJ2-5; d_call: -; cdr3_aa: CASSLWAKREETQYF; cdr3_nt: TGTGCCAGCAGTTTATGGGCGAAAAGGGAAGAGACCCAGTACTTC
v_call: TRBV7-9; clone_size: few; j_call: TRBJ1-1; d_call: -; cdr3_aa: CASYGGSMNTEAFF; cdr3_nt: TGTGCCAGCTATGGCGGGAGCATGAACACTGAAGCTTTCTTT
v_call: TRBV5-1; clone_size: -; j_call: TRBJ1-2; d_call: TRBD1; cdr3_aa: CASSLETGTYGYTF; cdr3_nt: TGCGCCAGCAGCTTGGAGACAGGGACCTATGGCTACACCTTC
v_call: TRBV4-2; clone_size: -; j_call: TRBJ2-3; d_call: -; cdr3_aa: CASSQVSGLDTQYF; cdr3_nt: TGTGCCAGCAGCCAAGTATCGGGTCTGGATACGCAGTATTTT
v_call: TRBV5-1; clone_size: once; j_call: TRBJ2-2; d_call: -; cdr3_aa: CASSWDGGRPTGELFF; cdr3_nt: TGCGCCAGCAGCTGGGACGGGGGCCGTCCCACCGGGGAGCTGTTTTTT
v_call: TRBV30; clone_size: -; j_call: TRBJ1-1; d_call: -; cdr3_aa: CAWSKGDEAFF; cdr3_nt: TGTGCCTGGTCCAAGGGGGATGAAGCTTTCTTT
v_call: TRBV27; clone_size: -; j_call: TRBJ1-2; d_call: -; cdr3_aa: CASSLSGGAEYGYTF; cdr3_nt: TGTGCCAGCAGTTTATCGGGCGGGGCCGAATATGGCTACACCTTC
v_call: TRBV5-5; clone_size: -; j_call: TRBJ2-4; d_call: TRBD2; cdr3_aa: CASSLAGTSAAKNIQYF; cdr3_nt: TGTGCCAGCAGCTTAGCCGGGACTAGTGCTGCCAAAAACATTCAGTACTTC
v_call: TRBV11-2; clone_size: -; j_call: TRBJ2-1; d_call: TRBD2; cdr3_aa: CASSPPALKAGGYNEQFF; cdr3_nt: TGTGCCAGCAGCCCCCCCGCGCTAAAAGCGGGGGGTTACAATGAGCAGTTCTTC
v_call: TRBV12-3/TRBV12-4; clone_size: -; j_call: TRBJ1-3; d_call: -; cdr3_aa: CASSWTPGNTIYF; cdr3_nt: TGTGCCAGCAGTTGGACTCCGGGAAACACCATATATTTT
v_call: TRBV9; clone_size: -; j_call: TRBJ1-1; d_call: TRBD1; cdr3_aa: CASSRTGTENTEAFF; cdr3_nt: TGTGCCAGCAGTCGAACCGGGACAGAAAACACTGAAGCTTTCTTT
v_call: TRBV4-3; clone_size: -; j_call: TRBJ2-7; d_call: -; cdr3_aa: CASSQVGGSNEQYF; cdr3_nt: TGCGCCAGCAGCCAAGTCGGGGGTAGCAACGAGCAGTACTTC
v_call: TRBV7-8; clone_size: -; j_call: TRBJ2-7; d_call: -; cdr3_aa: CASSLAGTPYEQYF; cdr3_nt: TGTGCCAGCAGCTTAGCCGGGACACCCTACGAGCAGTACTTC
v_call: TRBV4-1; clone_size: -; j_call: TRBJ1-5; d_call: TRBD1; cdr3_aa: CASSQDQGVGPQHF; cdr3_nt: TGCGCCAGCAGCCAAGATCAGGGGGTTGGGCCCCAGCATTTT
v_call: TRBV6-5; clone_size: -; j_call: TRBJ1-1; d_call: TRBD1; cdr3_aa: CASHRGGWRNTEAFF; cdr3_nt: TGTGCCAGCCATAGAGGGGGCTGGAGGAACACTGAAGCTTTCTTT
v_call: TRBV30; clone_size: once; j_call: TRBJ1-1; d_call: -; cdr3_aa: CAWSPAGKRNTEAFF; cdr3_nt: TGTGCCTGGAGTCCGGCGGGAAAGAGGAACACTGAAGCTTTCTTT
v_call: TRBV5-1; clone_size: -; j_call: TRBJ1-3; d_call: -; cdr3_aa: CASSLPGEDTIYF; cdr3_nt: TGCGCCAGCAGCTTACCAGGGGAGGACACCATATATTTT
v_call: TRBV4-1; clone_size: -; j_call: TRBJ2-3; d_call: -; cdr3_aa: CASSQTLPSTDTQYF; cdr3_nt: TGCGCCAGCAGCCAAACACTCCCGAGCACAGATACGCAGTATTTT
v_call: TRBV28; clone_size: -; j_call: TRBJ2-1; d_call: -; cdr3_aa: CASSSPYDTNTQFF; cdr3_nt: TGTGCCAGCAGTTCGCCCTACGACACGAACACGCAGTTCTTC
v_call: TRBV27; clone_size: -; j_call: TRBJ1-1; d_call: -; cdr3_aa: CASSPGRGYPERTEAFF; cdr3_nt: TGTGCCAGCAGTCCCGGGAGAGGGTACCCTGAGAGGACTGAAGCTTTCTTT
v_call: TRBV7-9; clone_size: -; j_call: TRBJ2-1; d_call: TRBD2; cdr3_aa: CASKISGGVVAYNEQFF; cdr3_nt: TGTGCCAGCAAGATTAGCGGGGGGGTCGTTGCCTACAATGAGCAGTTCTTC
v_call: TRBV27; clone_size: -; j_call: TRBJ1-2; d_call: TRBD1; cdr3_aa: CASSRGDSGRSHGYTF; cdr3_nt: TGTGCCAGCAGTCGGGGGGACAGTGGGAGAAGCCATGGCTACACCTTC
v_call: TRBV4-3; clone_size: -; j_call: TRBJ2-1; d_call: -; cdr3_aa: CASSEAASSYNEQFF; cdr3_nt: TGCGCCAGCAGCGAAGCGGCTAGCTCCTACAATGAGCAGTTCTTC
v_call: TRBV27; clone_size: -; j_call: TRBJ2-7; d_call: TRBD1; cdr3_aa: CASSLGQGNEQYF; cdr3_nt: TGTGCCAGCAGCCTAGGACAGGGTAACGAGCAGTACTTC
v_call: TRBV4-3; clone_size: -; j_call: TRBJ1-6; d_call: -; cdr3_aa: CASSPLAGNSPLHF; cdr3_nt: TGCGCCAGCAGCCCACTTGCAGGGAATTCACCCCTCCACTTT
v_call: TRBV5-4; clone_size: -; j_call: TRBJ1-2; d_call: TRBD1; cdr3_aa: CASSAPGQGYYGYTF; cdr3_nt: TGTGCCAGCAGCGCGCCGGGACAGGGCTACTATGGCTACACCTTC
v_call: TRBV2; clone_size: -; j_call: TRBJ2-6; d_call: -; cdr3_aa: CASSEQGGSISGANVLTF; cdr3_nt: TGTGCCAGCAGTGAACAGGGGGGGTCGATCTCTGGGGCCAACGTCCTGACTTTC
v_call: TRBV12-3/TRBV12-4; clone_size: -; j_call: TRBJ1-1; d_call: -; cdr3_aa: CASSLTEAFF; cdr3_nt: TGTGCCAGCAGTTTAACTGAAGCTTTCTTT
v_call: TRBV3-1/TRBV3-2; clone_size: -; j_call: TRBJ1-2; d_call: -; cdr3_aa: CASSRLHVNYGYTF; cdr3_nt: TGTGCCAGCAGCCGGCTACACGTTAACTATGGCTACACCTTC
v_call: TRBV28; clone_size: -; j_call: TRBJ1-2; d_call: -; cdr3_aa: CASSLRIGIGTGYTF; cdr3_nt: TGTGCCAGCAGTTTGCGGATAGGGATTGGGACTGGCTACACCTTC
v_call: TRBV6-1; clone_size: -; j_call: TRBJ2-7; d_call: TRBD1; cdr3_aa: CASSEAKDRESYEQYF; cdr3_nt: TGTGCCAGCAGTGAAGCGAAAGACAGGGAATCCTACGAGCAGTACTTC
v_call: TRBV5-1; clone_size: once; j_call: TRBJ1-6; d_call: -; cdr3_aa: CASSLIGPTNSPLHF; cdr3_nt: TGCGCCAGCAGCTTGATAGGGCCGACTAATTCACCCCTCCACTTT
v_call: TRBV6-6; clone_size: -; j_call: TRBJ2-1; d_call: TRBD1; cdr3_aa: CASSSGQGRNEQFF; cdr3_nt: TGTGCCAGCAGCAGCGGACAGGGGAGGAATGAGCAGTTCTTC
v_call: TRBV28; clone_size: -; j_call: TRBJ1-6; d_call: -; cdr3_aa: CASSPADRLLDSPLHF; cdr3_nt: TGTGCCAGCAGCCCCGCGGACCGACTTCTGGATTCACCCCTCCACTTT
v_call: TRBV7-2; clone_size: once; j_call: TRBJ2-1; d_call: TRBD2; cdr3_aa: CASGPPGGGRNEQFF; cdr3_nt: TGTGCCAGCGGCCCCCCTGGCGGGGGGCGCAATGAGCAGTTCTTC
v_call: TRBV18; clone_size: -; j_call: TRBJ1-5; d_call: -; cdr3_aa: CASSPEVHQPQHF; cdr3_nt: TGTGCCAGCTCACCAGAGGTTCATCAGCCCCAGCATTTT
v_call: TRBV27; clone_size: -; j_call: TRBJ2-7; d_call: -; cdr3_aa: CASSFSYSYEQYF; cdr3_nt: TGTGCCAGCAGTTTCTCCTACTCCTACGAGCAGTACTTC
v_call: TRBV7-7; clone_size: -; j_call: TRBJ2-1; d_call: TRBD2; cdr3_aa: CASSPDTSGGDNEQFF; cdr3_nt: TGTGCCAGCAGCCCAGACACTAGCGGGGGGGACAATGAGCAGTTCTTC
v_call: TRBV29-1; clone_size: -; j_call: TRBJ1-1; d_call: -; cdr3_aa: CSVVGRLHTEAFF; cdr3_nt: TGCAGCGTTGTAGGGCGTCTTCACACTGAAGCTTTCTTT
v_call: TRBV27; clone_size: -; j_call: TRBJ2-7; d_call: -; cdr3_aa: CASGRIDPHEQYF; cdr3_nt: TGTGCCAGCGGCCGGATCGACCCCCACGAGCAGTACTTC
v_call: TRBV10-3; clone_size: -; j_call: TRBJ2-3; d_call: TRBD2; cdr3_aa: CAISDTGGGTDTQYF; cdr3_nt: TGTGCCATCAGTGATACGGGGGGAGGCACAGATACGCAGTATTTT
v_call: TRBV6-5; clone_size: -; j_call: TRBJ2-7; d_call: -; cdr3_aa: CASSLVGREQYF; cdr3_nt: TGTGCCAGCAGTTTGGTTGGCCGCGAGCAGTACTTC
v_call: TRBV28; clone_size: -; j_call: TRBJ2-7; d_call: -; cdr3_aa: CASSLLKFRSTYEQYF; cdr3_nt: TGTGCCAGCAGTTTATTAAAGTTCAGGAGCACCTACGAGCAGTACTTC
v_call: TRBV5-4; clone_size: few; j_call: TRBJ2-1; d_call: TRBD2; cdr3_aa: CASSRQRGAYNEQFF; cdr3_nt: TGTGCCAGCAGCCGCCAGCGGGGGGCCTACAATGAGCAGTTCTTC
v_call: TRBV10-1; clone_size: -; j_call: TRBJ2-7; d_call: -; cdr3_aa: CASSVGGGSEQYF; cdr3_nt: TGCGCCAGCAGTGTCGGAGGGGGAAGCGAGCAGTACTTC
v_call: TRBV5-1; clone_size: few; j_call: TRBJ2-7; d_call: TRBD1; cdr3_aa: CASSIGQGAYEQYF; cdr3_nt: TGCGCCAGCAGCATAGGACAGGGGGCCTACGAGCAGTACTTC
v_call: TRBV30; clone_size: -; j_call: TRBJ1-3; d_call: -; cdr3_aa: CAWSVIKTGSGNTIYF; cdr3_nt: TGTGCCTGGAGTGTGATTAAAACAGGGTCTGGAAACACCATATATTTT
v_call: TRBV4-1; clone_size: -; j_call: TRBJ2-3; d_call: TRBD1; cdr3_aa: CASSQFTGATDTQYF; cdr3_nt: TGCGCCAGCAGCCAATTTACAGGGGCCACAGATACGCAGTATTTT
v_call: TRBV9; clone_size: -; j_call: TRBJ1-3; d_call: TRBD1; cdr3_aa: CASSPRQGAGYTIYF; cdr3_nt: TGTGCCAGCAGCCCCAGACAGGGTGCGGGATACACCATATATTTT
v_call: TRBV28; clone_size: -; j_call: TRBJ1-2; d_call: TRBD1; cdr3_aa: CASSVGTGLGYTF; cdr3_nt: TGTGCCAGCAGTGTAGGGACAGGGCTCGGCTACACCTTC
v_call: TRBV15; clone_size: -; j_call: TRBJ2-2; d_call: TRBD1; cdr3_aa: CATRYTGGAGTGELFF; cdr3_nt: TGTGCCACCAGGTATACAGGGGGCGCCGGCACCGGGGAGCTGTTTTTT
v_call: TRBV7-2; clone_size: -; j_call: TRBJ1-3; d_call: -; cdr3_aa: CASSLRASANIGNTIYF; cdr3_nt: TGTGCCAGCAGCTTACGAGCTTCAGCCAACATTGGAAACACCATATATTTT
v_call: TRBV4-3; clone_size: -; j_call: TRBJ2-5; d_call: -; cdr3_aa: CASSQDPFVKETQYF; cdr3_nt: TGCGCCAGCAGCCAAGACCCGTTCGTGAAGGAGACCCAGTACTTC